This T cell receptor beta chain was obtained from a study of CD8 T cells in Susac syndrome. Study information: Susac syndrome patients were untreated, on corticosteroids with some adding intravenous immunoglobulin, or on intravenous immunoglobulin only.

With respect to this clonotype: Its antigen is currently unknown.

Sequencing of TCR beta was undertaken in CD8+ and CD4+ T cells derived from blood. This CDR3 has 14 residues. V lost 2 bases, J lost 0 bases, and 7 bases lay in between. Looked up from germline, CDR1 is SGHVS and CDR2 is FNYEAQ. The authors reverse transcribed roughly 0.5 to 1 ug RNA with random hexamers. immunoSEQ multiplex PCR amplified TCR beta CDR3 across 54 Vbeta, 13 Jbeta. TCRdb fed the immunoSEQ multiplex PCR reads into MiXCR, producing one record per CDR3 protein. The sample consists of about 190,000 distinct CDR3 sequences, roughly 95% of them appearing once. Study-level results: No clonal expansion appeared among CD4+ T cells in Susac patients.

The specimen was CD4+ T cells from PBMCs. The gene calls are TRBV7-6 and TRBJ1-1; unclear D gene. The TCR comes from a human donor with Susac syndrome. The CDR3 loop reads CASSLLRMNTEAFF. Here the CDR3 DNA reads TGTGCCAGCAGCTTACTTCGGATGAACACTGAAGCTTTCTTT.